This T cell receptor (beta chain) was profiled in a study of blood T cells in healthy people across ages (dated by TCRdb to the mid-2010s). About the investigation overall: In model experiments, roughly one uniquely barcoded TCR beta cDNA molecule per two T cells was captured by template switching. Age-related changes in TCR beta repertoire diversity were measured in the study by deep sequencing normalized with unique cDNA molecular identifiers. The donors were split into four age groups: young (average around 15 years), middle-aged (39), aged (more than 60) and long-lived (about 74). Two additional independent replicas of 1 million unique cDNA reads from the same blood draw were analyzed for two donors (one aged 18 to 29 and one aged 80 or older). Results and caveats for the whole study, not just this receptor: Donor CMV infection status was unknown, potentially confounding age-related changes in expanded clonotypes. The long-lived group showed more naive CD4+ T cells, fewer expanded clones and increased TCR diversity than the aged group, suggesting age selection. Observed TCR beta diversity correlated strongly with the percentage of naive T cells measured by flow cytometry. Estimates of total diversity based on one million sequenced T cells were considered lower bounds and underestimates. Observed TCR beta diversity per million T cells fell roughly linearly with age, and a significant reduction was already apparent by age approximately 41. Conclusive comparison of naive and antigen-experienced compartments was prevented by the profiling of bulk unsorted PBMCs.

The CDR3 has 14 amino acids, counting the end cysteine and phenylalanine. Only CDR3 DNA remains: 42 bases, in frame from the first base. Library generation was performed with 5' RACE. The listed sequencing device is Illumina HiSeq 2500. The second PCR ran for roughly 7 to 11 cycles and used a J-beta primer mix along with a sample-barcoded 5' primer. A unique molecular identifier was introduced onto each TCR beta cDNA molecule by a template-switch 5' adaptor carrying 12 random nucleotides. Each sample yielded at least 2.5 million CDR3-containing paired-end reads. All of the RNA was converted into first-strand cDNA using the Mint cDNA synthesis kit, with a TRBC-specific oligonucleotide serving as the primer. All cDNA was treated with uracil-DNA glycosylase and then went through a first 18-cycle PCR with the universal primers M1SS and BC2_uni_R. The source study handled its data this way. For normalization, 1 million high-quality reads were randomly selected from each sample, with every read carrying a distinct molecular identifier. Instead of being binned into consensus sequences, reads that shared molecular identifiers were thrown out. MiTCR, run with a Q25 quality threshold and the strictest error-elimination algorithm, handled CDR3 identification, clonotype clustering and error correction. A nonparametric unseen species model using Euler transformation provided a lower-bound estimate of total TCR beta diversity. TCRdb reprocessed the public reads (quality trimming at Q25 with fastp, clone calling with MiXCR) and kept in-frame beta chains. All rows with the same CDR3 protein become a single entry with the most common DNA and genes. TCRdb, rather than the study authors, made the V and J calls. In all, the sample holds roughly 800,000 distinct CDR3 sequences, and around a quarter of those were seen once. The ten largest clones add up to approximately 2.9% of the sample.

Donors were about 36 systemically healthy Caucasian individuals from Russia aged 6 to 90 years. Each donor gave approximately 9.3 milliliters of peripheral blood, collected into EDTA-treated Vacutainer tubes. Ficoll-Paque density-gradient centrifugation was used to isolate PBMCs, with at least 7 million per sample. Trizol reagent was used to extract total RNA from the PBMCs, yielding at least 5.5 micrograms per sample. Naive CD45RAhigh/CD27high T cell percentages were measured by flow cytometry on a PBMC aliquot from every donor. In its sample, this clonotype was seen a few times. The target of this receptor is not known. The junction departs from the called germline gene at one end, perhaps through a read error. These data also formed part of another study, on T cells of mothers and their children. Looking at the second paper: Nine systemically healthy Caucasian individuals, comprising three mothers and their six children, were included as donors. cDNA synthesis used all of the extracted RNA, with 1.5 ug of RNA in each 15 ul reaction. In the second PCR, the M1S primer introduced both the sample barcodes and 2-4 random nucleotides. Each mother yielded over 9 million TCR beta CDR3 reads and each child 3 million or so reads. Thymic selection shapes the output of TCR recombination in a similar way in related and unrelated pairs, and inherited differences have a minor effect. Normalized repertoire overlap was always slightly but never significantly higher in related than unrelated mother-child pairs. No persistent microchimeric T cell clones were detected, at a sensitivity of approximately 110 clones per million clonotypes. In the study, deep NGS was used to compare the TCR beta repertoires of mothers and children, and features distinguishing related mother-child pairs from unrelated individuals were sought. The mean age was approximately 41 +/- 4 years for the mothers and approximately 11 +/- 4 years for the children. After adapter ligation with NEBNext reagents, the libraries were sequenced on Illumina HiSeq 2000 with 100+100 nt paired-end reads. To prevent cross-contamination, the mother and child libraries were prepared one month apart and sequenced in separate runs. For each donor, between about 450,000 and 2,300,000 distinct TCR beta clonotypes were identified. Naive TCR beta clonotypes were estimated from low-frequency clonotypes matched to each donor's FACS-determined naive share, without sorting.

This TCR was sampled from a boy aged 10-17 years in good health. The chain links TRBV12-3 or TRBV12-4 with TRBJ2-2; there is no confident call for the D gene. The sequenced material came from blood. The sequenced DNA is TGCGCCAGCAGTCAGAGCGTAACGGCCGGGGAGCTGTTTTTT. Translated, this gives CASSQSVTAGELFF.